The rows below give T cell receptor beta chains drawn from one sample of a study of shared clonotypes between healthy human individuals. The assay was immunoSEQ multiplex PCR, and TCRdb's table has in-frame clones only and misses some. The sample records approximately 1.5 million clones, roughly 98.5% being singletons. Sequencing used naive CD4+ T cells sorted from blood. Receptors were obtained from a man aged 25 to 45 in good health. CDR3s include the opening cysteine and the closing phenylalanine or tryptophan. D genes are given only for firm matches. Clone sizes are given selectively: once, few, many, or a class where the clone is expanded.

size: NA
J: TRBJ1-5
V: TRBV18
length: 16
D: NA
CDR3: CASSQLPSGISQPQHF
DNA: TGTGCCAGCTCACAACTCCCCTCGGGGATAAGTCAGCCCCAGCATTTT

size: NA
J: TRBJ2-7
V: TRBV11-3
length: 14
D: NA
CDR3: CASSFTRDSWEQYF
DNA: TGTGCCAGCAGCTTCACCAGGGATTCTTGGGAGCAGTACTTC

size: NA
J: TRBJ2-3
V: TRBV5-1
length: 15
D: TRBD2
CDR3: CASSLGLAGSDTQYF
DNA: TGCGCCAGCAGCCTTGGACTAGCGGGGTCAGATACGCAGTATTTT

size: once
J: TRBJ1-2
V: TRBV18
length: 18
D: NA
CDR3: CASSPYRDVGTGGYGYTF
DNA: TGTGCCAGCTCACCGTACCGGGACGTCGGAACTGGGGGCTATGGCTACACCTTC

size: NA
J: TRBJ2-4
V: TRBV7-3
length: 15
D: TRBD2
CDR3: CASVGREEAKNIQYF
DNA: TGTGCCAGCGTTGGGCGGGAGGAGGCCAAAAACATTCAGTACTTC

size: NA
J: TRBJ2-1
V: TRBV25-1
length: 11
D: NA
CDR3: CASSHGDEQFF
DNA: TGTGCCAGCAGTCACGGCGATGAGCAGTTCTTC

size: once
J: TRBJ1-1
V: TRBV30
length: 12
D: NA
CDR3: CAWGRVATEAFF
DNA: TGTGCCTGGGGCAGAGTCGCCACTGAAGCTTTCTTT

size: NA
J: TRBJ2-7
V: TRBV9
length: 15
D: NA
CDR3: CASSPMTRGSYEQYF
DNA: TGTGCCAGCAGCCCAATGACTCGGGGCTCCTACGAGCAGTACTTC

size: NA
J: TRBJ2-7
V: TRBV28
length: 13
D: TRBD1
CDR3: CASTRTGFYEQYF
DNA: TGTGCCAGCACGAGGACAGGGTTTTACGAGCAGTACTTC

size: NA
J: TRBJ2-3
V: TRBV27
length: 18
D: TRBD2
CDR3: CASSLKLAGVLGTDTQYF
DNA: TGTGCCAGCAGTTTAAAACTAGCGGGAGTTTTGGGCACAGATACGCAGTATTTT

size: NA
J: TRBJ2-5
V: TRBV5-5
length: 15
D: TRBD1
CDR3: CASSLVRTGQETQYF
DNA: TGTGCCAGCAGCTTGGTTCGGACAGGGCAAGAGACCCAGTACTTC

size: NA
J: TRBJ2-5
V: TRBV5-1
length: 15
D: TRBD2
CDR3: CASSPLAGGVETQYF
DNA: TGCGCCAGCAGCCCGCTAGCGGGAGGGGTAGAGACCCAGTACTTC

size: NA
J: TRBJ2-2
V: TRBV28
length: 16
D: TRBD2
CDR3: CASRRAGAGVLVELFF
DNA: TGTGCCAGCAGGCGAGCTGGAGCGGGAGTATTAGTGGAGCTGTTTTTT

size: once
J: TRBJ2-2
V: TRBV27
length: 17
D: NA
CDR3: CASSSYRGAGTTGELFF
DNA: TGTGCCAGCAGTTCATACAGGGGCGCGGGGACCACCGGGGAGCTGTTTTTT

size: NA
J: TRBJ2-5
V: TRBV28
length: 17
D: TRBD2
CDR3: CASSFGTRWSIAKTQYF
DNA: TGTGCCAGCAGTTTCGGGACTAGATGGTCCATCGCAAAGACCCAGTACTTC

size: once
J: TRBJ2-6
V: TRBV11-2
length: 17
D: NA
CDR3: CASSSTRSPSGANVLTF
DNA: TGTGCCAGCAGCTCCACCAGGTCCCCCTCTGGGGCCAACGTCCTGACTTTC

size: NA
J: TRBJ1-2
V: TRBV30
length: 14
D: NA
CDR3: CAWRTLGTLDGYTF
DNA: TGTGCCTGGAGGACCCTAGGGACTTTGGATGGCTACACCTTC

size: NA
J: TRBJ1-4
V: TRBV5-1
length: 16
D: NA
CDR3: CASSLQGPPTNEKLFF
DNA: TGCGCCAGCAGCTTGCAAGGGCCTCCAACTAATGAAAAACTGTTTTTT

size: once
J: TRBJ2-5
V: TRBV14
length: 14
D: NA
CDR3: CASSQVQGSLSQYF
DNA: TGTGCCAGCAGCCAAGTCCAGGGGTCGTTGTCCCAGTACTTC

size: NA
J: TRBJ1-1
V: TRBV15
length: 16
D: NA
CDR3: CATSREIQPRTTEAFF
DNA: TGTGCCACCAGCAGAGAAATTCAACCTCGGACGACTGAAGCTTTCTTT

size: NA
J: TRBJ2-7
V: TRBV7-2
length: 16
D: TRBD2
CDR3: CASSSPWPGGTYEQYF
DNA: TGTGCCAGCAGCTCGCCGTGGCCGGGGGGAACCTACGAGCAGTACTTC

size: NA
J: TRBJ1-1
V: TRBV5-1
length: 18
D: TRBD1
CDR3: CASSLAVPGQGPNTEAFF
DNA: TGCGCCAGCAGCTTGGCCGTCCCGGGACAGGGGCCGAACACTGAAGCTTTCTTT

size: NA
J: TRBJ2-3
V: TRBV5-1
length: 16
D: TRBD2
CDR3: CASSYPLAGATDTQYF
DNA: TGCGCCAGCAGCTACCCCCTGGCGGGAGCGACAGATACGCAGTATTTT

size: NA
J: TRBJ1-1
V: TRBV7-8
length: 12
D: NA
CDR3: CASSELSAEAFF
DNA: TGTGCCAGCAGCGAGTTAAGCGCTGAAGCTTTCTTT

size: NA
J: TRBJ2-1
V: TRBV5-1
length: 14
D: NA
CDR3: CASRETVTYNEQFF
DNA: TGCGCCAGCAGAGAGACAGTCACCTACAATGAGCAGTTCTTC

size: NA
J: TRBJ1-2
V: TRBV7-9
length: 14
D: TRBD1
CDR3: CASSQRQGGYGYTF
DNA: TGTGCCAGCAGCCAAAGACAGGGAGGCTATGGCTACACCTTC

size: NA
J: TRBJ2-7
V: TRBV9
length: 11
D: NA
CDR3: CATKRRGEQYF
DNA: TGTGCCACCAAACGGAGGGGTGAGCAGTACTTC

size: NA
J: TRBJ1-2
V: TRBV7-9
length: 15
D: NA
CDR3: CASSLAAAGYHGYTF
DNA: TGTGCCAGCAGCTTAGCGGCGGCAGGGTATCATGGCTACACCTTC

size: NA
J: TRBJ2-1
V: TRBV19
length: 15
D: TRBD2
CDR3: CASSIGLAGGHEQFF
DNA: TGTGCCAGTAGTATAGGACTAGCGGGAGGCCATGAGCAGTTCTTC

size: NA
J: TRBJ1-2
V: TRBV25-1
length: 12
D: NA
CDR3: CASRSGADGYTF
DNA: TGTGCCAGCAGATCGGGGGCTGATGGCTACACCTTC

size: NA
J: TRBJ2-1
V: TRBV20-1
length: 8
D: NA
CDR3: CSAGEQFF
DNA: TGCAGTGCGGGAGAGCAGTTCTTC

size: NA
J: TRBJ2-7
V: TRBV6-5
length: 11
D: NA
CDR3: CASSLGHEQYF
DNA: TGTGCCAGCAGTCTTGGTCACGAGCAGTACTTC

size: NA
J: TRBJ2-3
V: TRBV5-1
length: 15
D: TRBD2
CDR3: CASSLGAGVPDTQYF
DNA: TGCGCCAGCAGCTTGGGGGCGGGAGTACCAGATACGCAGTATTTT

size: NA
J: TRBJ2-5
V: TRBV7-2
length: 15
D: TRBD1
CDR3: CASSRRKTGEETQYF
DNA: TGTGCCAGCAGCCGACGCAAAACAGGGGAAGAGACCCAGTACTTC

size: NA
J: TRBJ2-2
V: TRBV5-1
length: 14
D: NA
CDR3: CASSHRGNAGELFF
DNA: TGCGCCAGCAGCCACCGAGGGAATGCGGGGGAGCTGTTTTTT

size: NA
J: TRBJ2-1
V: TRBV7-2
length: 11
D: NA
CDR3: CASSLVEFQFF
DNA: TGTGCCAGCAGCTTAGTAGAGTTCCAGTTCTTC

size: NA
J: TRBJ2-1
V: TRBV5-4
length: 14
D: TRBD1
CDR3: CASSSKDRSDEQFF
DNA: TGTGCCAGCAGCTCTAAGGACAGGAGCGATGAGCAGTTCTTC

size: NA
J: TRBJ1-2
V: TRBV28
length: 14
D: NA
CDR3: CASSPVDGNYGYTF
DNA: TGTGCCAGCAGCCCCGTGGATGGGAACTATGGCTACACCTTC

size: NA
J: TRBJ2-5
V: TRBV9
length: 14
D: NA
CDR3: CASSVGEYQETQYF
DNA: TGTGCCAGCAGCGTGGGGGAGTACCAAGAGACCCAGTACTTC

size: NA
J: TRBJ2-5
V: TRBV30
length: 13
D: NA
CDR3: CAWIRRAEETQYF
DNA: TGTGCCTGGATTCGGCGGGCAGAAGAGACCCAGTACTTC

size: NA
J: TRBJ1-2
V: TRBV6-5
length: 14
D: NA
CDR3: CASRPIAVHYGYTF
DNA: TGTGCCAGCAGACCGATAGCGGTACACTATGGCTACACCTTC

size: NA
J: TRBJ1-2
V: TRBV7-9
length: 16
D: NA
CDR3: CASSLATGREFYGYTF
DNA: TGTGCCAGCAGCTTAGCCACTGGACGGGAATTCTATGGCTACACCTTC